The 19 T cell receptor beta chains in this list originate from one sample, sequenced in a study of shared clonotypes between healthy human individuals. The protocol was immunoSEQ multiplex PCR, while the TCRdb copy is restricted to in-frame clones and leaves out a portion. The repertoire holds approximately 700,000 clones, with 55% to 85% as singletons. The sequenced sample consisted of memory CD4+ T cells sorted from blood. Subset reported: CD45RA-negative fraction. These TCRs come from a woman aged 30 to 39 in good health.

This clone has just a few counts. The rearrangement uses TRBV1 and TRBJ2-3; the table's D call, TRBD2, has no DNA check behind it. TRBV1 is marked as a pseudogene. This CDR3 is built from 14 residues. The CDR3 loop is CTSSRLLCGGTQYF. CDR3 DNA: TGCACCAGCAGCCGCCTACTTTGCGGGGGTACGCAGTATTTT.

The CDR3: CASSDLGGSSYEQYF. The CDR3 coding sequence is TGTGCCAGCAGTGACCTGGGGGGCAGCTCCTACGAGCAGTACTTC. V gene TRBV6-1 combines with J gene TRBJ2-7; D could derive from TRBD1 or TRBD2 (6 bases each). Germline loops: CDR1 MNHNS, CDR2 SASEGT. The CDR3 loop spans 15 amino acids. V was shortened by 3 bases and J by 0 bases, with 12 bases between the two germline ends.

The DNA of the CDR3 is TGCGCCAGCAGCTTGGGGCTGGACAATGAGCAGTTCTTC. It translates to CASSLGLDNEQFF. The chain employs TRBV5-1 and TRBJ2-1, with D hard to call. The germline CDR1 and CDR2 sequences are SGHRS and YFSETQ. The V and J ends lost 0 bases and 5 bases respectively, with 6 bases between them. This CDR3 contains 13 residues.

The V call is TRBV4-2, the J call TRBJ2-7; a possible D gene is TRBD2 (6 bases). The ends were cut back, 4 bases at V and 0 bases at J, with 22 bases in the middle. The CDR3 spans 18 residues. The germline CDR1 and CDR2 sequences are LGHNA and YNFKEQ. CDR3 nucleotides: TGTGCCAGCAGCCCGGTTGGGCCTCTCGGCGGGAACTCCTACGAGCAGTACTTC. This codes for CASSPVGPLGGNSYEQYF.

The genes are TRBV27 and TRBJ1-5, with D possibly matching TRBD1 (5 bases). The CDR3 has 17 amino acids. CDR1 is MNHEY, CDR2 SMNVEV, per germline (reference sequence). The V end was cut by 4 bases, the J end by 1 base, with 17 bases between. In nucleotides, the CDR3 is TGTGCCAGCAGTTCCATACCGGGACCCGTGAGCAATCAGCCCCAGCATTTT. As protein: CASSSIPGPVSNQPQHF.

This chain links TRBV29-1 with TRBJ1-1, with unresolved D. V dropped 4 bases and J dropped 0 bases, with 9 bases sitting between them. The CDR3 has 13 amino acids. CDR1 is SQVTM, CDR2 ANQGSEA, per germline. CDR3 loop: CSVARDMNTEAFF. CDR3 DNA sequence: TGCAGCGTTGCTAGGGATATGAACACTGAAGCTTTCTTT.

V usage is TRBV4-1 and J usage is TRBJ2-6; D remains ambiguous. Trimming took off 6 bases at V and 0 bases at J, with 18 bases between the two ends. Germline V gives CDR1 MGHRA, CDR2 YSYEKL. This CDR3 has 18 residues. The CDR3 spells CASSLAGPFNSGANVLTF. CDR3 coding DNA: TGCGCCAGCAGTCTTGCCGGGCCTTTCAACTCTGGGGCCAACGTCCTGACTTTC.

The chain is built from TRBV28 and TRBJ1-5; 8 nucleotides align to TRBD1. The germline CDR1 and CDR2 sequences are MDHEN and SYDVKM. After removal of 6 bases from V and 11 bases from J, the junction contained 9 bases not matched to a gene. The CDR3 contains 13 residues. CDR3 nucleotides: TGTGCCAGCAGGCAGACCGGGACAGGTTCCCAGCATTTT. The encoded protein is CASRQTGTGSQHF.

The V and J genes are TRBV19 and TRBJ1-5; 7 bases are shared with TRBD1. The V and J ends lost 9 bases and 3 bases, in that order; junction bases with no gene match: 5. CDR3 length: 13 amino acids. Germline assignment: CDR1 LNHDA and CDR2 SQIVND (reference sequence). The CDR3 DNA reads as TGTGCCAGCCAGGGGGACTTCAATCAGCCCCAGCATTTT. This sequence encodes CASQGDFNQPQHF. Combining the CDR3 with reference TRBV19 and TRBJ1-5 gives the whole variable domain DGGITQSPKYLFRKEGQNVTLSCEQNLNHDAMYWYRQDPGQGLRLIYYSQIVNDFQKGDIAEGYSVSREKKESFPLTVTSAQKNPTAFYLCASQGDFNQPQHFGDGTRLSIL.

This sequence joins TRBV7-9 and TRBJ1-2; 9 bases are shared with TRBD1. The CDR3 runs to 15 residues. The V segment lost 8 bases and the J segment 8 bases; nucleotides outside the gene matches: 15. The germline CDR1 and CDR2 sequences are SEHNR and FQNEAQ (reference sequence). The CDR3 here is CASGIYGQGNRGYTF. The CDR3 DNA reads TGTGCCAGCGGGATATATGGACAGGGGAATCGCGGCTACACCTTC.

This chain joins TRBV4-2 and TRBJ2-7, with D perhaps matching TRBD1 (5 bases). The CDR3 loop spans 14 amino acids. Trimming pared 0 bases from V and 4 bases from J, leaving 10 bases between. Per the germline V gene, CDR1 is LGHNA and CDR2 is YNFKEQ. CDR3 loop: CASSQDHRNYEQYF. In nucleotides, the CDR3 is TGTGCCAGCAGCCAAGATCACAGGAATTACGAGCAGTACTTC.

The chain joins TRBV18 to TRBJ2-2; no firm D call. V was pared by 3 bases and J by 9 bases, with 8 bases between. Germline lookup yields CDR1 KGHSH and CDR2 LQKENI. The length of the CDR3 is 12 residues. In DNA, the CDR3 is TGTGCCAGCTCACCGACGGTCCGGGAGCTGTTTTTT. Amino acid sequence: CASSPTVRELFF.

This chain connects TRBV6-6 to TRBJ2-1; TRBD1 matches 9 bases. The CDR3 totals 14 residues. The V segment lost 4 bases and the J segment 5 bases; nucleotides outside the gene matches: 3. The V gene's germline CDR1 is MNHNY and CDR2 SVGAGI (reference sequence). CDR3 bases: TGTGCCAGCAGTTGGGACAGGGAAAACAATGAGCAGTTCTTC. Its protein product is CASSWDRENNEQFF.

Notes on this clone: The same CDR3 can be traced to other DNA sequences in this sample. CDR3 in DNA: TGTGCCAGCTCACCGGCAGGGGGGAACACTGAAGCTTTCTTT. It codes for CASSPAGGNTEAFF. The V and J genes are TRBV18 and TRBJ1-1; 7 bases align to TRBD1. The ends lost 3 bases at V and 1 base at J; junction bases unmatched: 2. Per germline, CDR1 KGHSH and CDR2 LQKENI. This CDR3 has 14 amino acids.

The rearrangement links TRBV6-5 to TRBJ2-5; 8 positions agree with TRBD2. Germline-derived CDR1 and CDR2 are MNHEY and SVGAGI. This CDR3 is built from 13 residues. With V trimmed by 5 bases and J by 5 bases, 4 bases remained unmatched. CDR3 sequence (DNA): TGTGCCAGCAGTAGGACTAGCTCGGAGACCCAGTACTTC. This sequence encodes CASSRTSSETQYF.

In DNA, the CDR3 is TGTGCCAGCCGCAGGACAGGGGGTCTGGTTGGCTACACCTTC. It specifies CASRRTGGLVGYTF. The chain links TRBV28 to TRBJ1-2; 10 positions match TRBD1. Germline CDR1 reads MDHEN; CDR2 reads SYDVKM. The length of the CDR3 is 14 residues. J was trimmed by 7 bases and V by 8 bases; bases with no gene match: 10.

This clone was observed a few times. The CDR3 here is CASSSRSGLATYEQYF. The CDR3 bases are TGTGCCAGCAGCTCCAGGTCGGGACTAGCGACCTACGAGCAGTACTTC. The J gene is TRBJ2-7, the V gene TRBV11-2; 10 bases align to TRBD2. V shed 4 bases, J shed 2 bases, and the junction held 8 bases outside the gene matches. This CDR3 is 16 amino acids long. Looked up from germline, CDR1 is SGHAT and CDR2 is FQNNGV.

Remarks on this clone: A read error may explain this, as a much larger clone is one base away. Other nucleotide sequences from this sample produce the same CDR3. The chain recombines TRBV5-1 with TRBJ1-4; 8 bases map to TRBD1. J lost 5 bases, V lost 4 bases, and 4 bases had no gene match. Germline CDR1 is SGHRS and CDR2 is YFSETQ. The length of the CDR3 is 14 residues. The CDR3 coding sequence is TGCGCCAGCAGCGTGACAGGGGTGAATGAAAAACTGTTTTTT. It translates to CASSVTGVNEKLFF.

This clone showed up just a few times. Other DNA sequences from this sample encode an identical CDR3 as well. The chain is built from TRBV18 and TRBJ2-2; 9 nucleotides align to TRBD1. Germline lookup yields CDR1 KGHSH and CDR2 LQKENI. The V and J ends lost 3 bases and 5 bases, in that order; junction bases with no gene match: 1. CDR3 length: 14 amino acids. The CDR3 nucleotides read TGTGCCAGCTCACCGGGACAGGGAACCGGGGAGCTGTTTTTT. Translation gives CASSPGQGTGELFF.